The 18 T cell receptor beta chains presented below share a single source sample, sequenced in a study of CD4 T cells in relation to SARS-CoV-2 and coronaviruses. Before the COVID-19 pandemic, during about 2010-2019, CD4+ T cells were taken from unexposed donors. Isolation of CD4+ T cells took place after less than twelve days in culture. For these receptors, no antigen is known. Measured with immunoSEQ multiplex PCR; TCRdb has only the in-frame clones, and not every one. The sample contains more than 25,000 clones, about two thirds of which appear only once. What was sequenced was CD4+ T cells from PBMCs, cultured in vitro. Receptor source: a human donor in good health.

The CDR3 sequence: CASSKTGTSGNTIYF. The CDR3 DNA reads as TGTGCCAGTAGCAAGACAGGGACCTCTGGAAACACCATATATTTT. This chain connects TRBV19 to TRBJ1-3; 7 bases agree with TRBD1. Germline trimming cut 6 bases from V and 0 bases from J; bases unmatched to any gene: 5. Germline V gene lookup returns CDR1 LNHDA and CDR2 SQIVND (reference sequence). The CDR3 covers 15 residues.

The CDR3 protein is CASSRAVGGIETQYF. CDR3 coding DNA: TGTGCCAGCAGTCGAGCGGTCGGGGGTATAGAGACCCAGTACTTC. The rearrangement uses TRBV2 and TRBJ2-5; D is perhaps TRBD2 (6 bases). Trimming shortened V by 5 bases and J by 4 bases, and 17 bases separated the two germline ends. Germline V CDR1 and CDR2: SNHLY, FYNNEI. The CDR3 extends over 15 amino acids.

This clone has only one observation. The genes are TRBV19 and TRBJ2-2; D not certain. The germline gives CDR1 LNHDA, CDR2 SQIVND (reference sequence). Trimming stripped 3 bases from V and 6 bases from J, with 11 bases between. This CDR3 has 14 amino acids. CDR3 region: CASSIFEVAGELFF. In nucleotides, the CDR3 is TGTGCCAGTAGTATCTTCGAGGTCGCCGGGGAGCTGTTTTTT.

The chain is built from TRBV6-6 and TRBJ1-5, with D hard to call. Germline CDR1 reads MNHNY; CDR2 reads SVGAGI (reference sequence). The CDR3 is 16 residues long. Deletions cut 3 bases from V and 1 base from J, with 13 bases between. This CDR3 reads CASSYAAGGSNQPQHF. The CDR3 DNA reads TGTGCCAGCAGTTATGCTGCGGGAGGGAGCAATCAGCCCCAGCATTTT.

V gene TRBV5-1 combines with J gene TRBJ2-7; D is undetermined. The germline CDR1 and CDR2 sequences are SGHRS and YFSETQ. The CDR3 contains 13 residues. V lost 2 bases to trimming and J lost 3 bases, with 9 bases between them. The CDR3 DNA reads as TGCGCCAGCAGCTTCGACGGGTACTACGAGCAGTACTTC. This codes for CASSFDGYYEQYF.

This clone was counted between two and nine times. CDR3 DNA: TGCGCCAGCACAACGGGGGGGTTAGATACGCAGTATTTT. Its protein product is CASTTGGLDTQYF. The rearrangement joins TRBV10-2 to TRBJ2-3; 8 bases match TRBD2. Germline CDR1 and CDR2: WSHSY and SAAADI. The CDR3 sequence is 13 residues long. V was pared by 7 bases and J by 5 bases, with 5 bases of the junction left unmatched.

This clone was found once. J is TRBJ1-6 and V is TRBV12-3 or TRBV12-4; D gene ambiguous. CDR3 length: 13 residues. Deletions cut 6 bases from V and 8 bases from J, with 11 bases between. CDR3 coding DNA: TGTGCCAGCAGGCCGGGTGTTTATTCACCCCTCCACTTT. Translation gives CASRPGVYSPLHF.

CDR3 nucleotide sequence: TGTGCCAGCAGCCGAGGACTAGCGGGGCTCCAAGAGACCCAGTACTTC. Residues: CASSRGLAGLQETQYF. The chain carries TRBV3-1 (or the pseudogene TRBV3-2) and TRBJ2-5; TRBD2 agrees at 12 bases. J lost 1 base, V lost 4 bases, and 4 bases had no gene match. The CDR3 extends over 16 amino acids. Germline loops: CDR1 LGHDT, CDR2 YNNKEL (reference sequence).

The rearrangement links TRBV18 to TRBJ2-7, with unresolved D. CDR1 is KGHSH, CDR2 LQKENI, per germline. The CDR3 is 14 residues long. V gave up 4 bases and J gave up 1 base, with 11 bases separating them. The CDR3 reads CASSRPNPSYEQYF. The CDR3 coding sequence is TGTGCCAGCTCACGGCCAAACCCATCCTACGAGCAGTACTTC.

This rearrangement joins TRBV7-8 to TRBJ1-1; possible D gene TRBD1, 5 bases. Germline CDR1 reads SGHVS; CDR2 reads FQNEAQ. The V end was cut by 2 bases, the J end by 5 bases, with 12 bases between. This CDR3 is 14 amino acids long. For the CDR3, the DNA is TGTGCCAGCAGCTTACAGGGAATGGGGACTGAAGCTTTCTTT. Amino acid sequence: CASSLQGMGTEAFF.

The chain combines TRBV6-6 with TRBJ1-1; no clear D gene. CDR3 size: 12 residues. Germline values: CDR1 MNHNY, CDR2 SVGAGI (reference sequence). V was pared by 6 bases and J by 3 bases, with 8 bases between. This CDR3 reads CASSPGDTEAFF. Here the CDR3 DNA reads TGTGCCAGCAGCCCCGGGGACACTGAAGCTTTCTTT.

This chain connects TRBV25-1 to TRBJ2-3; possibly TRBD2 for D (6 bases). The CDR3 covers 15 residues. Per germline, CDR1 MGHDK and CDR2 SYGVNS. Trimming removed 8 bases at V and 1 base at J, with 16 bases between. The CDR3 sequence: CASGLLGGRTDTQYF. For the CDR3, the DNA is TGTGCCAGCGGGCTTCTCGGGGGACGCACAGATACGCAGTATTTT. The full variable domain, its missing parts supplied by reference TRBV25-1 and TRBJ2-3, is EADIYQTPRYLVIGTGKKITLECSQTMGHDKMYWYQQDPGMELHLIHYSYGVNSTEKGDLSSESTVSRIRTEHFPLTLESARPSHTSQYLCASGLLGGRTDTQYFGPGTRLTVL.

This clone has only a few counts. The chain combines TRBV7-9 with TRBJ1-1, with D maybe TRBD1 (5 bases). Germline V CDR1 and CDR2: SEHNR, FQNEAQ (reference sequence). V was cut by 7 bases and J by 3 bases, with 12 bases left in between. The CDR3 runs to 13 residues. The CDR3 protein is CASTILGDTEAFF. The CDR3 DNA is TGTGCCAGCACCATCTTAGGGGACACTGAAGCTTTCTTT. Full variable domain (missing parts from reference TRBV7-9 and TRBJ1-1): DTGVSQNPRHKITKRGQNVTFRCDPISEHNRLYWYRQTLGQGPEFLTYFQNEAQLEKSRLLSDRFSAERPKGSFSTLEIQRTEQGDSAMYLCASTILGDTEAFFGQGTRLTVV.

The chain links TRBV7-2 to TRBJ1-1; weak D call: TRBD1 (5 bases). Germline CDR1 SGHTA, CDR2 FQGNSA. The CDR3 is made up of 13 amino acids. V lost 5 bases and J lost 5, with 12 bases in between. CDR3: CASSTQRGTEAFF. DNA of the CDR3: TGTGCCAGCAGCACTCAGCGGGGGACTGAAGCTTTCTTT.

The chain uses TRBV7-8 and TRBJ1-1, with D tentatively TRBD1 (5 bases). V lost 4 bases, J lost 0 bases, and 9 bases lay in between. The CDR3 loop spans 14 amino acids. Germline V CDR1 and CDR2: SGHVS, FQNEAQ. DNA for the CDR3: TGTGCCAGCAGCTCCACAGGAATGAACACTGAAGCTTTCTTT. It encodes CASSSTGMNTEAFF.

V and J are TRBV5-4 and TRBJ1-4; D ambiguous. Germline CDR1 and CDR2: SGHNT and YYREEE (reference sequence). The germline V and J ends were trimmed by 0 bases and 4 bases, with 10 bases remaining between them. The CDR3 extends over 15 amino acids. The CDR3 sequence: CASSLARDGNEKLFF. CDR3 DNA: TGTGCCAGCAGCTTGGCTCGCGACGGTAATGAAAAACTGTTTTTT.

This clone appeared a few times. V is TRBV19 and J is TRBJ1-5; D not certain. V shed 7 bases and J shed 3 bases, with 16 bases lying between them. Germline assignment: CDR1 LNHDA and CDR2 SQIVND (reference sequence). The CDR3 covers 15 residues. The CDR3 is CASTDWGHLNQPQHF. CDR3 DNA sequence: TGTGCCAGTACCGACTGGGGTCACCTCAATCAGCCCCAGCATTTT.

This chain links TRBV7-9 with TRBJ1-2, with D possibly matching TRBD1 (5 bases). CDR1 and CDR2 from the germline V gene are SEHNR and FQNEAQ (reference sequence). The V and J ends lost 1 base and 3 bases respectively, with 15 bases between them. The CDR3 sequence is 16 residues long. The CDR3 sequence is CASSLVTGAGHYGYTF. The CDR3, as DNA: TGTGCCAGCAGCTTAGTAACCGGGGCAGGGCACTATGGCTACACCTTC.